Reported below is one T cell receptor (beta chain). The V gene's germline CDR1 is SGHRS and CDR2 YFSETQ. V was clipped by 9 bases and J by 2 bases; unmatched bases: 8. CDR3 length equals 13 residues. The assay was immunoSEQ multiplex PCR, and TCRdb's table has in-frame clones only and misses some. This repertoire shows about 2,100,000 clones, roughly 91% found once; its top ten account for under 2%. This sample stems from a study of shared clonotypes between healthy human individuals. Study information: Each donor contributed plates that comprised three CD4 naive, three CD4 memory, two CD8 naive and one CD8 memory.

Naive-designated CD8 cells lacked CD45RO, were positively enriched for CCR7, and omitted terminally differentiated effector memory CD45RA+ cells. There were only Caucasian adults among the donors, and all lived in Nashville, Tennessee. This clonotype was sampled from a man between 18 and 35 years old in good health. Some clones in this sample may be carry-over from other donors' samples. The chain carries TRBV5-1 and TRBJ2-7; 7 bases line up with TRBD1. The sequenced material came from naive CD8+ T cells from PBMCs. The CDR3 here is CATRGDSTYEQYF. The CDR3 DNA follows: TGCGCCACCAGAGGGGACAGCACCTACGAGCAGTACTTC.